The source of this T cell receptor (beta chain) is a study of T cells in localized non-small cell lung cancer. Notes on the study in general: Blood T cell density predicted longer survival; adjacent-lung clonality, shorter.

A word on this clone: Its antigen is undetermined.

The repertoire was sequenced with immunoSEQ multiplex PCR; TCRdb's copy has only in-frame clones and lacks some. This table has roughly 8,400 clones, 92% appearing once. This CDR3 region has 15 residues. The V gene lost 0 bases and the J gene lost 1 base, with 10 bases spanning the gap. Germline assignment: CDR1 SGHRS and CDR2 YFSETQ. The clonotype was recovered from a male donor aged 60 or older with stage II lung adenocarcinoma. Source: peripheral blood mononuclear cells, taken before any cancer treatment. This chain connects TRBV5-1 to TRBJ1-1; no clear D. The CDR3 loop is CASSLDFRGNTEAFF. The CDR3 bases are TGCGCCAGCAGCTTGGATTTTCGGGGGAACACTGAAGCTTTCTTT.